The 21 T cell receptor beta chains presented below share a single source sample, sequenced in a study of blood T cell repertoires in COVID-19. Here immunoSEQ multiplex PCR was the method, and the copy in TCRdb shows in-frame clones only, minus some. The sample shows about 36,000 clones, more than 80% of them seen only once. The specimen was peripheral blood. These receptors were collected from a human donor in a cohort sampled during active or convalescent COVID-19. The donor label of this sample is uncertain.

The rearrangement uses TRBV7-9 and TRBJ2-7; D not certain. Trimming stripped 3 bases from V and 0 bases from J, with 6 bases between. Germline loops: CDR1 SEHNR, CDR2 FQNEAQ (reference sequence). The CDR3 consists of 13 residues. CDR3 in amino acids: CASSFQNSYEQYF. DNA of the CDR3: TGTGCCAGCAGCTTCCAGAACTCCTACGAGCAGTACTTC.

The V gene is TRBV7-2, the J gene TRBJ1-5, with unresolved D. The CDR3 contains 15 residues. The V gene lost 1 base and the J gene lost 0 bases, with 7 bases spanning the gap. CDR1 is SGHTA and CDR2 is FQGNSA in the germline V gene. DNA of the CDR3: TGTGCCAGCAGCTTAGTAGTGAATAGCAATCAGCCCCAGCATTTT. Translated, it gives CASSLVVNSNQPQHF.

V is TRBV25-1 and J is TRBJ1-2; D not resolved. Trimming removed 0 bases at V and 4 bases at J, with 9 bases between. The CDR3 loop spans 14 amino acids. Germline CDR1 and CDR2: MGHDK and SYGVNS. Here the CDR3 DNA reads TGTGCCAGCAGTGAATACGGGGATGGCTATGGCTACACCTTC. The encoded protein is CASSEYGDGYGYTF.

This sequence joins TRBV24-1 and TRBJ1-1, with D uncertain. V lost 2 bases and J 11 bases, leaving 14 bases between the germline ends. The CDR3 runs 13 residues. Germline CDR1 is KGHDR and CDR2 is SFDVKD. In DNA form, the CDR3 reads TGTGCCACCAGTGATTCCCGGGAAGGAAAGGCTTTCTTT. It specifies CATSDSREGKAFF.

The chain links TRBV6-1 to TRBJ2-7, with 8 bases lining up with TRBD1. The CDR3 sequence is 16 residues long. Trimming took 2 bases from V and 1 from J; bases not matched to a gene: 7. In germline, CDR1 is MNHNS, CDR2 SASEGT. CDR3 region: CASSERGRGPSYEQYF. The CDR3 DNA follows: TGTGCCAGCAGTGAAAGGGGCAGGGGGCCATCCTACGAGCAGTACTTC.

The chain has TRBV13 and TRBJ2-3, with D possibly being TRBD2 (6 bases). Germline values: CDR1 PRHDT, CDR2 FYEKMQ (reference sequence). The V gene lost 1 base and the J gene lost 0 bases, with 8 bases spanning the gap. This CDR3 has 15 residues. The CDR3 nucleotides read TGTGCCAGCAGCTTAGCGGCGGGAAGCACAGATACGCAGTATTTT. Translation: CASSLAAGSTDTQYF.

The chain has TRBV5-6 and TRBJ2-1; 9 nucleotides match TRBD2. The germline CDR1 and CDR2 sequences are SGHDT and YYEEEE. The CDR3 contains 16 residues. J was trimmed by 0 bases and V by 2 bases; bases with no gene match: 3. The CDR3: CASSFQAGGSYNEQFF. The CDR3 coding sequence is TGTGCCAGCAGCTTCCAAGCGGGAGGCTCCTACAATGAGCAGTTCTTC.

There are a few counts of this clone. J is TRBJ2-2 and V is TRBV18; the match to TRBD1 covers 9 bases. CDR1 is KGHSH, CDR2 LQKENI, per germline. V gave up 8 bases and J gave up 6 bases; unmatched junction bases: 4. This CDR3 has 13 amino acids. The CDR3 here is CASTWTGAGELFF. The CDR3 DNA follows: TGTGCCAGCACCTGGACAGGGGCCGGGGAGCTGTTTTTT.

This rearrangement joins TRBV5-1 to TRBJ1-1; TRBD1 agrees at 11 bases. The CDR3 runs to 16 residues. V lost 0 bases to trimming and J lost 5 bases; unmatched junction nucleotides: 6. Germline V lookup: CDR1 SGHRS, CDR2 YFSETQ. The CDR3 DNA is TGCGCCAGCAGCTTGGCACTCGGGACAGGGGGGACTGAAGCTTTCTTT. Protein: CASSLALGTGGTEAFF.

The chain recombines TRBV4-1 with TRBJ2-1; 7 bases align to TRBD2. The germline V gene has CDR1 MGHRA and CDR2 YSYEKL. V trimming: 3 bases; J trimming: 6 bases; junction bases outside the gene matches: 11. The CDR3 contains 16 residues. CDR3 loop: CASSHNRGSFGNEQFF. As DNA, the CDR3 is TGCGCCAGCAGCCATAATCGCGGGAGTTTTGGCAATGAGCAGTTCTTC.

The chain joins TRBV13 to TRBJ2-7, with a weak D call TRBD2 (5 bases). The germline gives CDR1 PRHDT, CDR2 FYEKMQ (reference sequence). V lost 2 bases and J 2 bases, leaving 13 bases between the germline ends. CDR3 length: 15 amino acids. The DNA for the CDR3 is TGTGCCAGCAGCTTACTAGGGAGAGATCCCTACGAGCAGTACTTC. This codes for CASSLLGRDPYEQYF.

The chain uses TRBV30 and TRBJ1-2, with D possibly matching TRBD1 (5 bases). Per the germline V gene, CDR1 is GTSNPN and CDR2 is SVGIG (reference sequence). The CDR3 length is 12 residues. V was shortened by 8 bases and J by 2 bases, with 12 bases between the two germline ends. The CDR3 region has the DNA TGTGCCGGGGGTCGAGGGAACTATGGCTACACCTTC. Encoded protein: CAGGRGNYGYTF.

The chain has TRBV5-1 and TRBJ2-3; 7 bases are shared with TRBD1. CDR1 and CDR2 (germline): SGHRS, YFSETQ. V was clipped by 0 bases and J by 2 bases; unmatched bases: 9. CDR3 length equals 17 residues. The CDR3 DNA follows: TGCGCCAGCAGCTTGGAGGGGACAGTCCAACCCACAGATACGCAGTATTTT. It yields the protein CASSLEGTVQPTDTQYF.

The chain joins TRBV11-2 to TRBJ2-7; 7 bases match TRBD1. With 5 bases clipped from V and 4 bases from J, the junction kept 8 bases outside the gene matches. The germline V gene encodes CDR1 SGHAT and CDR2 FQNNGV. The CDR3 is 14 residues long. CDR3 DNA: TGTGCCAGCAGCCTCGACAGGGCTGCGTACGAGCAGTACTTC. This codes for CASSLDRAAYEQYF.

For the CDR3, the DNA is TGCGCCAGCAGCTTTAGGACAGGGCACACCGGGGAGCTGTTTTTT. This encodes CASSFRTGHTGELFF. The chain is built from TRBV5-1 and TRBJ2-2, with 8 bases identical to TRBD1. CDR3 length: 15 amino acids. From germline, CDR1 is SGHRS and CDR2 YFSETQ. J was trimmed by 3 bases and V by 2 bases; bases with no gene match: 3.

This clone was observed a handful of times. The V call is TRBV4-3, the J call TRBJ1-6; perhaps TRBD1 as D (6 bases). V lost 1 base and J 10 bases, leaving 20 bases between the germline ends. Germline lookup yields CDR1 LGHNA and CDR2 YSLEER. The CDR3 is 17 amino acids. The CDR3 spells CASSQGTGSTTGSPLHF. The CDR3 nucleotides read TGCGCCAGCAGCCAAGGAACAGGGAGCACCACCGGCTCACCCCTCCACTTT.

The CDR3 spells CASSYSWATNEKLFF. The CDR3 DNA is TGTGCCAGCAGCTACAGTTGGGCAACTAATGAAAAACTGTTTTTT. This chain links TRBV4-2 with TRBJ1-4; D uncertain. There are 15 residues in the CDR3. Between the trimmed V and J ends, which lost 5 bases and 0 bases, there was a span of 10 bases. Per germline, CDR1 LGHNA and CDR2 YNFKEQ.

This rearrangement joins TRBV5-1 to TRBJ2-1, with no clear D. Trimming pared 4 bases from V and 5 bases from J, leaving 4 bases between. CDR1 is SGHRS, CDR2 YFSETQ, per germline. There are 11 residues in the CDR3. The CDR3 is CASSPNNEQFF. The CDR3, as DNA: TGCGCCAGCAGCCCCAACAATGAGCAGTTCTTC.

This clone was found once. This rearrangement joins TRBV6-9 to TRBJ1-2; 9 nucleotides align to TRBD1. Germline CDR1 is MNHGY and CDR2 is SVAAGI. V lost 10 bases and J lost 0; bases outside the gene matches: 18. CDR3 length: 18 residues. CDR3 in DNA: TGTGCCACCATTAATACTCGACAGGGGGGCCCCTCTAACTATGGCTACACCTTC. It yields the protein CATINTRQGGPSNYGYTF.

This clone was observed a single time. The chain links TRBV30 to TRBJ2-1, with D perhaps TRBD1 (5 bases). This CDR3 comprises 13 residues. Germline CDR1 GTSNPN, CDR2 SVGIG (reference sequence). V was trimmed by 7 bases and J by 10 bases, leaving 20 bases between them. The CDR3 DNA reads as TGTGCCTCGACAGTGGTTGAGAATGGAGAGCAGTTCTTC. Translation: CASTVVENGEQFF.

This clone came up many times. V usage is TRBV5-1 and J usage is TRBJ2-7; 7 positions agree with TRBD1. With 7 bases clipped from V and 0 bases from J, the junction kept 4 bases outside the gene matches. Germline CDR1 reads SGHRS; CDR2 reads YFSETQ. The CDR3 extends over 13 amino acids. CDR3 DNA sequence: TGCGCCAGCGGGGGACAGCTCTCCTACGAGCAGTACTTC. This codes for CASGGQLSYEQYF. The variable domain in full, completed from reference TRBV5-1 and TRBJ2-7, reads KAGVTQTPRYLIKTRGQQVTLSCSPISGHRSVSWYQQTPGQGLQFLFEYFSETQRNKGNFPGRFSGRQFSNSRSEMNVSTLELGDSALYLCASGGQLSYEQYFGPGTRLTVT.